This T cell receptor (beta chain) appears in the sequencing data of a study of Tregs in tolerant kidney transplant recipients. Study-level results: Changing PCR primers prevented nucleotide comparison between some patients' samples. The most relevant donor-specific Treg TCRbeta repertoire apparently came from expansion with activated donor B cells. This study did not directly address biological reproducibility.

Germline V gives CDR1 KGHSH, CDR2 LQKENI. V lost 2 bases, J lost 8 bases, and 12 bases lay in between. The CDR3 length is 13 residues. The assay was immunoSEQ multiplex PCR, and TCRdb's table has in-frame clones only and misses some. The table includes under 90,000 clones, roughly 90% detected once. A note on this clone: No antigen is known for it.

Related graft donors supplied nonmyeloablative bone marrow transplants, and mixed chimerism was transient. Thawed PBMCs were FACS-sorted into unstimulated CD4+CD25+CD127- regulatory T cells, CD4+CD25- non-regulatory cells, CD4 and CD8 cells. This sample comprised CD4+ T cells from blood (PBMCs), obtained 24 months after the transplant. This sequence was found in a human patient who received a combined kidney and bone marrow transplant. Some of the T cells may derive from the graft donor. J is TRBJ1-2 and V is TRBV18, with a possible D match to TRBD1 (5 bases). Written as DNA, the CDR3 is TGTGCCAGCTCACCAGGAGGGGAGGAAGGCTACACCTTC. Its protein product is CASSPGGEEGYTF.